A single TCR beta chain is shown here with its context. Its antigen is not known. The entry originates in a study of shared clonotypes between healthy human individuals. Background on the study: CD4 naive and memory got three plates each, CD8 naive two, CD8 memory one.

Germline V gives CDR1 SGHTA, CDR2 FQGNSA. The CDR3 covers 18 residues. Trimming cost V 5 bases and J 4 bases; bases outside gene matches: 16. Assay: immunoSEQ multiplex PCR; the TCRdb copy retains only in-frame clones and omits some. The top ten clones hold 0.13% of a sample with just over 2,000,000 clones, roughly 95% of them seen once. The study's findings and limits: Compared with clonotypes that all four donors shared, non-shared clonotypes had lower generation probabilities. Tissues were not sampled, only blood, and their repertoires likely differ.

The TCR comes from a man between 18 and 29 years old in good health. The sequenced sample consisted of naive CD4+ T cells sorted from blood. The subset is: CD45RA+ positively selected. V and J are TRBV7-2 and TRBJ2-5; TRBD2 matches 10 bases. CDR3 sequence reads: CASSASGTSGIGRETQYF. The CDR3 DNA follows: TGTGCCAGCAGCGCGTCAGGCACTAGCGGGATTGGGAGAGAGACCCAGTACTTC.